This T cell receptor (beta chain) was sequenced in a study of T cells in Graves' hyperthyroidism and ophthalmopathy. In the study overall: At initial diagnosis, before any treatment had begun, peripheral blood was obtained.

Only a few counts were recorded for this clonotype. Researchers took RNA transcripts and amplified the TCR beta CDR3 regions from them. A set of HTBI primers served as the primers for a first-round RT-PCR of the TCR CDR3. MiXCR, run by TCRdb on the multiplex PCR reads, gives a single entry per CDR3 protein. The sample has 300,000 to 350,000 distinct CDR3 sequences, over 15% seen once. Aged 18 to 65, the patients had hyperthyroidism that was newly diagnosed and had lasted under 2 months. Germline loops: CDR1 LNHDA, CDR2 SQIVND (reference sequence). Trimming pared 8 bases from V and 0 bases from J, leaving 10 bases between. The CDR3 is 14 residues long.

Sequences were obtained from blood. The receptor's source is a woman in her forties or fifties with Graves' hyperthyroidism. V is TRBV19 and J is TRBJ1-4, with D unresolved. CDR3 coding DNA: TGTGCCAGTGAAGAAGGGCCAACTAATGAAAAACTGTTTTTT. Translated, it gives CASEEGPTNEKLFF. The variable domain in full, completed from reference TRBV19 and TRBJ1-4, reads DGGITQSPKYLFRKEGQNVTLSCEQNLNHDAMYWYRQDPGQGLRLIYYSQIVNDFQKGDIAEGYSVSREKKESFPLTVTSAQKNPTAFYLCASEEGPTNEKLFFGSGTQLSVL.